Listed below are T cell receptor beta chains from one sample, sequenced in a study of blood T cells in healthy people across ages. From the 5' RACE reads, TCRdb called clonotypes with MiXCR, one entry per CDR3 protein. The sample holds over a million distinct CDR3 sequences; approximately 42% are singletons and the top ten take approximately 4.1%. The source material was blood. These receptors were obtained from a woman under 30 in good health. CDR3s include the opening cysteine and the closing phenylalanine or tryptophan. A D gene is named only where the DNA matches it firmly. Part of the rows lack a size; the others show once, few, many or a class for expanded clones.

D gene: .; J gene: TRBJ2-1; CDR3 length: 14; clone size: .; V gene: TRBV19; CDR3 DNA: TGTGCCAGTAGTAGCCCGGACACATCCTACGAGCAGTTCTTC; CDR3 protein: CASSSPDTSYEQFF
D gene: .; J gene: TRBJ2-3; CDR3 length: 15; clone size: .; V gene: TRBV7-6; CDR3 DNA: TGTGCCAGCAGCCAACTGGGATCTAGCACAGATACGCAGTATTTT; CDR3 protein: CASSQLGSSTDTQYF
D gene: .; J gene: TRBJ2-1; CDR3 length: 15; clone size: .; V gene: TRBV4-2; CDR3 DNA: TGTGCCAGCAGCCAAGGGCCGAGCTCCCACAATGAGCAGTTCTTC; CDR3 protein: CASSQGPSSHNEQFF
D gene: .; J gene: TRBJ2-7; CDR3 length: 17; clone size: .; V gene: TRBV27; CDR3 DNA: TGTGCCAGCAGCCTAAGCCCCTTTGGGATTGGGTACTACGAGCAGTACTTC; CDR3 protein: CASSLSPFGIGYYEQYF
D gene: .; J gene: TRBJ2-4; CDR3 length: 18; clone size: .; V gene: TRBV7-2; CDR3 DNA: TGTGCCAGCAGCTTAGCGTGGTCGGCAACACTAGCCAAAAACATTCAGTACTTC; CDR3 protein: CASSLAWSATLAKNIQYF
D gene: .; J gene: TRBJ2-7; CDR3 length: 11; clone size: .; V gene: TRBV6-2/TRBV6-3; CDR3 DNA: TGTGCCAGCAGTGTCCCGGGCGAGCAGTACTTC; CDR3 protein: CASSVPGEQYF
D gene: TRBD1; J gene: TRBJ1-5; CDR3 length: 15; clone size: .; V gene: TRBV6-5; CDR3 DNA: TGTGCCAGCAACCCCGGGACAGGGGCAAACCAGCCCCAGCATTTT; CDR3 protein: CASNPGTGANQPQHF
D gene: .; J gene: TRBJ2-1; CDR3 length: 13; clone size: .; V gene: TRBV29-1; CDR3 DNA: TGCAGCGGCTGTACAGGGACGGTCAATGAGCAGTTCTTC; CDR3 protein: CSGCTGTVNEQFF
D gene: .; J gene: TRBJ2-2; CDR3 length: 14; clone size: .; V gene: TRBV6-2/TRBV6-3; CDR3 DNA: TGTGCCAGCAGAGACAGACTGAACACCGGGGAGCTGTTTTTT; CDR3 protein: CASRDRLNTGELFF
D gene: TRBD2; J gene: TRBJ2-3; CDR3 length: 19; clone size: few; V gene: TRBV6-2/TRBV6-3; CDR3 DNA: TGTGCCAGCAGTCCCATCGCCGGGACTAGCGGGAGATGGGAAGATACGCAGTATTTT; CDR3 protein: CASSPIAGTSGRWEDTQYF
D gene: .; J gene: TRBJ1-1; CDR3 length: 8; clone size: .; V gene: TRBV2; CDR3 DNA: TGTGCCAGCTTATTAGCTTTCTTT; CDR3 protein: CASLLAFF
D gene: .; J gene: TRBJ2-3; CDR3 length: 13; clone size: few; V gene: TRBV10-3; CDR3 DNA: TGTGCCATCAGTTCAGGGATCACAGATACGCAGTATTTT; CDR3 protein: CAISSGITDTQYF
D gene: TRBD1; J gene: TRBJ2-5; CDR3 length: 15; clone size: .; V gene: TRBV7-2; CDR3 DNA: TGTGCCAGCAGCTTATACAGGGGGAAGCAAGAGACCCAGTACTTC; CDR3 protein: CASSLYRGKQETQYF
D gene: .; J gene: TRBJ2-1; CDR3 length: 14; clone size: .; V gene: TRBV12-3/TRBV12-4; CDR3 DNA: TGTGCCAGCAGCCACGGGGGGCACGACAATGAGCAGTTCTTC; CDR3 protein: CASSHGGHDNEQFF
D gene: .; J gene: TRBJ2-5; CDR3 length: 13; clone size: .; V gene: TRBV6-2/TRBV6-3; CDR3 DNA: TGTGCCAGCAGTTACGTTGCCAGAGAGACCCAGTACTTC; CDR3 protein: CASSYVARETQYF
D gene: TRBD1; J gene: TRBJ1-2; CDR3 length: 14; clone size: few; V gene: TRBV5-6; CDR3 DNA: TGTGCCAGCAGCTATGGGACAGGGGTCTATGGCTACACCTTC; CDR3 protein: CASSYGTGVYGYTF
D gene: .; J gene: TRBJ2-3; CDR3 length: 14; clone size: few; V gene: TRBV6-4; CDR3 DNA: TGTGCCAGCAGTGACGGGCTAGCAGCAGATACGCAGTATTTT; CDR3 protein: CASSDGLAADTQYF
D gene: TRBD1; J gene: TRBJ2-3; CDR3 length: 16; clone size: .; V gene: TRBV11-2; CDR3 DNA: TGTGCCAGCAGCTCCCAGGGACAGCTTAGCACAGATACGCAGTATTTT; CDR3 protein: CASSSQGQLSTDTQYF
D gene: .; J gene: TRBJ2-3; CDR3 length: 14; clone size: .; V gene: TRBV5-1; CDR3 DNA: TGCGCCAGCAGACCTGACCCTAGCACAGATACGCAGTATTTT; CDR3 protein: CASRPDPSTDTQYF
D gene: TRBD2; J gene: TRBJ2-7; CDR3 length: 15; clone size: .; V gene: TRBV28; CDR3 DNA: TGTGCCAGCAGTTTTCGGACGGGGGGGACCTACGAGCAGTACTTC; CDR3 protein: CASSFRTGGTYEQYF
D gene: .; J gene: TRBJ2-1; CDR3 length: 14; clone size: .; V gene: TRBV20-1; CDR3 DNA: TGCAGTGCACACGGGACCGGGGATCTCTACGAGCAGTTCTTC; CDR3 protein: CSAHGTGDLYEQFF
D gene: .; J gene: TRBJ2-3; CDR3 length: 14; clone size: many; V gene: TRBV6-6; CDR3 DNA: TGTGCCAGCAGTCCGGGGGTCTACACAGATACGCAGTATTTT; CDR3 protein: CASSPGVYTDTQYF
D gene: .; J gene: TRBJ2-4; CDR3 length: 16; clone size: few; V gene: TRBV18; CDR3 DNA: TGTGCCAGCTCCCATCTCGATAGGCAACCCAAAAACATTCAGTACTTC; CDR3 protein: CASSHLDRQPKNIQYF
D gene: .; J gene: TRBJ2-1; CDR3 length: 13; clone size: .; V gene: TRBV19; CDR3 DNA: TGTGCCAGTAGTCCGCAAAGTTGGAATGAGCAGTTCTTC; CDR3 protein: CASSPQSWNEQFF
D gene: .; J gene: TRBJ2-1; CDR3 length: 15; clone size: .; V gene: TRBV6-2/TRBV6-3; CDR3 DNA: TGTGCCAGCAGACGGGACATAGACTCCTACAATGAGCAGTTCTTC; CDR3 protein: CASRRDIDSYNEQFF
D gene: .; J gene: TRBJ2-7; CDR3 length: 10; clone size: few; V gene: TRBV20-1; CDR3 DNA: TGCAGTGCTAGAGAGAATGAGCAGTACTTC; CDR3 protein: CSARENEQYF
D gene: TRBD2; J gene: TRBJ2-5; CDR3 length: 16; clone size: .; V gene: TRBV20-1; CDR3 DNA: TGCAGTGCTAGAGACACGAAGACTAGCGGGAAAGAGACCCAGTACTTC; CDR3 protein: CSARDTKTSGKETQYF
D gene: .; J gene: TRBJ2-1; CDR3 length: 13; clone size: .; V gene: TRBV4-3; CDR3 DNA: TGCGCCAGCAGCCAAGCTGTATTCAATGAGCAGTTCTTC; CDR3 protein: CASSQAVFNEQFF
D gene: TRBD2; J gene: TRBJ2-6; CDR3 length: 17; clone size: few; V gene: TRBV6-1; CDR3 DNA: TGTGCCACTAACATTAACCCGGGGAGGGCTGGGGCCAACGTCCTGACTTTC; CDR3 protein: CATNINPGRAGANVLTF
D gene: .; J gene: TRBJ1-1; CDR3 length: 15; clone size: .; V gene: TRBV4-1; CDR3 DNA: TGCGCCAGCAGCCTAGTGATGACGGAGAACACTGAAGCTTTCTTT; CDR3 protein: CASSLVMTENTEAFF
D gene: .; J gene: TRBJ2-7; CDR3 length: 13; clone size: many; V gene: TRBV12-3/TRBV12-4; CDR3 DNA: TGTGCCAGCAGTAAAGGAGGGACCTACGAGCAGTACTTC; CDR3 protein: CASSKGGTYEQYF
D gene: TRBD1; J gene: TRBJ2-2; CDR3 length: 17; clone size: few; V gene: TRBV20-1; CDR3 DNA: TGCAGTGCTAGAGGACGAGCCGGGACAGAGAACACCGGGGAGCTGTTTTTT; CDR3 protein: CSARGRAGTENTGELFF
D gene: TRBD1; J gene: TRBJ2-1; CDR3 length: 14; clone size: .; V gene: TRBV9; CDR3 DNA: TGTGCCAGCAGCGTGACAGGGGTCTCGGGTGAGCAGTTCTTC; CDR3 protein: CASSVTGVSGEQFF
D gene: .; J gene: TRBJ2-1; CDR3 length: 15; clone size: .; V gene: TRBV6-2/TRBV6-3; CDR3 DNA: TGTGCCAGTAGTTACGGGAGAGGGTTCGAAAATGAGCAGTTCTTC; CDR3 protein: CASSYGRGFENEQFF
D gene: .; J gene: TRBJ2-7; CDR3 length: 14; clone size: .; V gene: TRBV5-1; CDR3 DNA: TGCGCCAGCAGCTTACAGGGAGAACCCTACGAGCAGTACTTC; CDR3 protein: CASSLQGEPYEQYF
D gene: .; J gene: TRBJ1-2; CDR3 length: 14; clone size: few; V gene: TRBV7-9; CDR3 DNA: TGTGCCAGCAGCTTAGCGGAGGTTTCAAACTCGGACACCTTC; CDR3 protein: CASSLAEVSNSDTF
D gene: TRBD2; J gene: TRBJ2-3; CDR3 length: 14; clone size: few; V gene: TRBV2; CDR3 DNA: TGTGCCAGCAGTCTAGCGGGGAGCACAGATGCGCAGTATTTT; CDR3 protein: CASSLAGSTDAQYF
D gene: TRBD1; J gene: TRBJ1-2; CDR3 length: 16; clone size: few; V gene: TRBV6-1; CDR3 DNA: TGTGCCAGCAGGATTGGACAGGGATATACCTTCTATGGCTACACCTTC; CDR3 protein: CASRIGQGYTFYGYTF
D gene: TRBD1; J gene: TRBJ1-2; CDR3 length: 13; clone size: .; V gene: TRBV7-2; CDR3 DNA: TGTGCCAGCAGCCTGACAGGGATAGATGGCTACACCTTC; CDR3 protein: CASSLTGIDGYTF
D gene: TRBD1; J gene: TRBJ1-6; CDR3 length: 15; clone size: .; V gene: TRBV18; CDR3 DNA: TGTGCCAGCTCACCACCGGGACAGAATAATTCACCCCTCCACTTT; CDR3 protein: CASSPPGQNNSPLHF
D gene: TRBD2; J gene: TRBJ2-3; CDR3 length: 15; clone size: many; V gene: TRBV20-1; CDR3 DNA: TGCAGTGCTAGAGATCCTAGCGGGAGCACAGATACGCAGTATTTT; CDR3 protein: CSARDPSGSTDTQYF
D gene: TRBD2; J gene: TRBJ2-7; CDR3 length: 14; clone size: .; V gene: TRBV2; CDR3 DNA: TGTGCCAGCCGTGTGCTAGCGGGAGTAGACGAGCAGTACTTC; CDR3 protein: CASRVLAGVDEQYF
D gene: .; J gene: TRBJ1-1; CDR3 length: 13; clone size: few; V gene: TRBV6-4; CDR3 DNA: TGTGCCAGCAGTATTTCGTTTGGCACTGAAGCTTTCTTT; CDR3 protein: CASSISFGTEAFF
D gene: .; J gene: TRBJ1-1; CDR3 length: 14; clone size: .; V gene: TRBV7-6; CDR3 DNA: TGTGCCAGCAGCTTGGGCAGGGCGGGCACTGAAGCTTTCTTT; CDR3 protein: CASSLGRAGTEAFF
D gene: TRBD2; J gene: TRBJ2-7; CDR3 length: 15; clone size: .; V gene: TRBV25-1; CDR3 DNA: TGTGCCAGCAGTGAATTTGGCGGGAGGAAATACGAGCAGTACTTC; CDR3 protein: CASSEFGGRKYEQYF
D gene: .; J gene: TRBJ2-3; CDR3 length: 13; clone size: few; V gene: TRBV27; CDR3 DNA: TGTGCCAGCATCCTATGGGGGACAGATACGCAGTATTTT; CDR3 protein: CASILWGTDTQYF
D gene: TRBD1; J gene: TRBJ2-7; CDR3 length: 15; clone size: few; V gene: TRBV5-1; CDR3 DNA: TGCGCCAGCAGCGAAGACCCGGGACAGAGCTACGAGCAGTACTTC; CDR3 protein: CASSEDPGQSYEQYF
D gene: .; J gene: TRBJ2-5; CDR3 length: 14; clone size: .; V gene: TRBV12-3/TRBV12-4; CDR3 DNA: TGTGCCAGCAGCTCCCTGGGGGAGCAAGAGACCCAGTACTTC; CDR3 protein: CASSSLGEQETQYF
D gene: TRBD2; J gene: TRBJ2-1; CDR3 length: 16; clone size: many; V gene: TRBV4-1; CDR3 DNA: TGCGCCAGCAGCCCCCGGACTAGCGGAATCTACAATGAGCAGTTCTTC; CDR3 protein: CASSPRTSGIYNEQFF
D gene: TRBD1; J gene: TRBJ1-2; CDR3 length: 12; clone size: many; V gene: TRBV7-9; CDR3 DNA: TGTGCCAGCAGCACCGACAGGGGTGGCTACACCTTC; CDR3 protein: CASSTDRGGYTF
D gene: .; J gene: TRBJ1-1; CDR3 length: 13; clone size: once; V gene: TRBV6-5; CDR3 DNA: TGTGCCAGCAGTTACGCCGGTGACGCTGAAGCTTTCTTT; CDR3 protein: CASSYAGDAEAFF
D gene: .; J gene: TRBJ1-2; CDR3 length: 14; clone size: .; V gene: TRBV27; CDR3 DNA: TGTGCCAGCAGTGTATCGGCCTTCGGCTATGGCTACACCTTC; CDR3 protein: CASSVSAFGYGYTF
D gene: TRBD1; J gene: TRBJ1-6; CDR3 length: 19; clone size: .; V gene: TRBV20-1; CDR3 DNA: TGCAGTGCTAGTGCTCGGGTTAACAGGGGGCTTTGGGGTAATTCACCCCTCCACTTT; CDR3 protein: CSASARVNRGLWGNSPLHF
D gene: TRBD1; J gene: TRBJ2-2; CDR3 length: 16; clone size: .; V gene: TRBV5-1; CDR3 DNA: TGCGCCAGCAGCGCTACCGGACAGGGTAACACCGGGGAGCTGTTTTTT; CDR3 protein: CASSATGQGNTGELFF
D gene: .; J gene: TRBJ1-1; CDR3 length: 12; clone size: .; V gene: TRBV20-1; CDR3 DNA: TGCAGTGCTAGAAGGCAGGCCACTGAAGCTTTCTTT; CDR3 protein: CSARRQATEAFF
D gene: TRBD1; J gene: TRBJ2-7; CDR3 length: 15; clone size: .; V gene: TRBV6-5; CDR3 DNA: TGTGCCAGCAGTAACATCGGACAGGCTTCCTACGAGCAGTACTTC; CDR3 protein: CASSNIGQASYEQYF
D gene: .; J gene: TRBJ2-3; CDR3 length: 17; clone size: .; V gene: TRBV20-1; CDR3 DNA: TGCAGTGCTGATGGGAGGACTACCCCAAAAGGGGGTTATACGCAGTATTTT; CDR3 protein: CSADGRTTPKGGYTQYF
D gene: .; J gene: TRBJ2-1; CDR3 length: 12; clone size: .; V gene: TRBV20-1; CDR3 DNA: TGCAGTGCTAGAGATAGAAGGGTTGAGCAGTTCTTC; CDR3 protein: CSARDRRVEQFF
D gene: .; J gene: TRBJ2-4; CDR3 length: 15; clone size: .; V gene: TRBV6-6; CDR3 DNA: TGTGCCAGCAGCACTCGGAGGGGATCATATGCCATTCAGTACTTC; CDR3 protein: CASSTRRGSYAIQYF
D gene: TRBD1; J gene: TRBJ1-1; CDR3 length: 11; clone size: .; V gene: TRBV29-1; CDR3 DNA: TGCAGCGCCAGGGGGTTCACTGAAGCTTTCTTT; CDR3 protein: CSARGFTEAFF